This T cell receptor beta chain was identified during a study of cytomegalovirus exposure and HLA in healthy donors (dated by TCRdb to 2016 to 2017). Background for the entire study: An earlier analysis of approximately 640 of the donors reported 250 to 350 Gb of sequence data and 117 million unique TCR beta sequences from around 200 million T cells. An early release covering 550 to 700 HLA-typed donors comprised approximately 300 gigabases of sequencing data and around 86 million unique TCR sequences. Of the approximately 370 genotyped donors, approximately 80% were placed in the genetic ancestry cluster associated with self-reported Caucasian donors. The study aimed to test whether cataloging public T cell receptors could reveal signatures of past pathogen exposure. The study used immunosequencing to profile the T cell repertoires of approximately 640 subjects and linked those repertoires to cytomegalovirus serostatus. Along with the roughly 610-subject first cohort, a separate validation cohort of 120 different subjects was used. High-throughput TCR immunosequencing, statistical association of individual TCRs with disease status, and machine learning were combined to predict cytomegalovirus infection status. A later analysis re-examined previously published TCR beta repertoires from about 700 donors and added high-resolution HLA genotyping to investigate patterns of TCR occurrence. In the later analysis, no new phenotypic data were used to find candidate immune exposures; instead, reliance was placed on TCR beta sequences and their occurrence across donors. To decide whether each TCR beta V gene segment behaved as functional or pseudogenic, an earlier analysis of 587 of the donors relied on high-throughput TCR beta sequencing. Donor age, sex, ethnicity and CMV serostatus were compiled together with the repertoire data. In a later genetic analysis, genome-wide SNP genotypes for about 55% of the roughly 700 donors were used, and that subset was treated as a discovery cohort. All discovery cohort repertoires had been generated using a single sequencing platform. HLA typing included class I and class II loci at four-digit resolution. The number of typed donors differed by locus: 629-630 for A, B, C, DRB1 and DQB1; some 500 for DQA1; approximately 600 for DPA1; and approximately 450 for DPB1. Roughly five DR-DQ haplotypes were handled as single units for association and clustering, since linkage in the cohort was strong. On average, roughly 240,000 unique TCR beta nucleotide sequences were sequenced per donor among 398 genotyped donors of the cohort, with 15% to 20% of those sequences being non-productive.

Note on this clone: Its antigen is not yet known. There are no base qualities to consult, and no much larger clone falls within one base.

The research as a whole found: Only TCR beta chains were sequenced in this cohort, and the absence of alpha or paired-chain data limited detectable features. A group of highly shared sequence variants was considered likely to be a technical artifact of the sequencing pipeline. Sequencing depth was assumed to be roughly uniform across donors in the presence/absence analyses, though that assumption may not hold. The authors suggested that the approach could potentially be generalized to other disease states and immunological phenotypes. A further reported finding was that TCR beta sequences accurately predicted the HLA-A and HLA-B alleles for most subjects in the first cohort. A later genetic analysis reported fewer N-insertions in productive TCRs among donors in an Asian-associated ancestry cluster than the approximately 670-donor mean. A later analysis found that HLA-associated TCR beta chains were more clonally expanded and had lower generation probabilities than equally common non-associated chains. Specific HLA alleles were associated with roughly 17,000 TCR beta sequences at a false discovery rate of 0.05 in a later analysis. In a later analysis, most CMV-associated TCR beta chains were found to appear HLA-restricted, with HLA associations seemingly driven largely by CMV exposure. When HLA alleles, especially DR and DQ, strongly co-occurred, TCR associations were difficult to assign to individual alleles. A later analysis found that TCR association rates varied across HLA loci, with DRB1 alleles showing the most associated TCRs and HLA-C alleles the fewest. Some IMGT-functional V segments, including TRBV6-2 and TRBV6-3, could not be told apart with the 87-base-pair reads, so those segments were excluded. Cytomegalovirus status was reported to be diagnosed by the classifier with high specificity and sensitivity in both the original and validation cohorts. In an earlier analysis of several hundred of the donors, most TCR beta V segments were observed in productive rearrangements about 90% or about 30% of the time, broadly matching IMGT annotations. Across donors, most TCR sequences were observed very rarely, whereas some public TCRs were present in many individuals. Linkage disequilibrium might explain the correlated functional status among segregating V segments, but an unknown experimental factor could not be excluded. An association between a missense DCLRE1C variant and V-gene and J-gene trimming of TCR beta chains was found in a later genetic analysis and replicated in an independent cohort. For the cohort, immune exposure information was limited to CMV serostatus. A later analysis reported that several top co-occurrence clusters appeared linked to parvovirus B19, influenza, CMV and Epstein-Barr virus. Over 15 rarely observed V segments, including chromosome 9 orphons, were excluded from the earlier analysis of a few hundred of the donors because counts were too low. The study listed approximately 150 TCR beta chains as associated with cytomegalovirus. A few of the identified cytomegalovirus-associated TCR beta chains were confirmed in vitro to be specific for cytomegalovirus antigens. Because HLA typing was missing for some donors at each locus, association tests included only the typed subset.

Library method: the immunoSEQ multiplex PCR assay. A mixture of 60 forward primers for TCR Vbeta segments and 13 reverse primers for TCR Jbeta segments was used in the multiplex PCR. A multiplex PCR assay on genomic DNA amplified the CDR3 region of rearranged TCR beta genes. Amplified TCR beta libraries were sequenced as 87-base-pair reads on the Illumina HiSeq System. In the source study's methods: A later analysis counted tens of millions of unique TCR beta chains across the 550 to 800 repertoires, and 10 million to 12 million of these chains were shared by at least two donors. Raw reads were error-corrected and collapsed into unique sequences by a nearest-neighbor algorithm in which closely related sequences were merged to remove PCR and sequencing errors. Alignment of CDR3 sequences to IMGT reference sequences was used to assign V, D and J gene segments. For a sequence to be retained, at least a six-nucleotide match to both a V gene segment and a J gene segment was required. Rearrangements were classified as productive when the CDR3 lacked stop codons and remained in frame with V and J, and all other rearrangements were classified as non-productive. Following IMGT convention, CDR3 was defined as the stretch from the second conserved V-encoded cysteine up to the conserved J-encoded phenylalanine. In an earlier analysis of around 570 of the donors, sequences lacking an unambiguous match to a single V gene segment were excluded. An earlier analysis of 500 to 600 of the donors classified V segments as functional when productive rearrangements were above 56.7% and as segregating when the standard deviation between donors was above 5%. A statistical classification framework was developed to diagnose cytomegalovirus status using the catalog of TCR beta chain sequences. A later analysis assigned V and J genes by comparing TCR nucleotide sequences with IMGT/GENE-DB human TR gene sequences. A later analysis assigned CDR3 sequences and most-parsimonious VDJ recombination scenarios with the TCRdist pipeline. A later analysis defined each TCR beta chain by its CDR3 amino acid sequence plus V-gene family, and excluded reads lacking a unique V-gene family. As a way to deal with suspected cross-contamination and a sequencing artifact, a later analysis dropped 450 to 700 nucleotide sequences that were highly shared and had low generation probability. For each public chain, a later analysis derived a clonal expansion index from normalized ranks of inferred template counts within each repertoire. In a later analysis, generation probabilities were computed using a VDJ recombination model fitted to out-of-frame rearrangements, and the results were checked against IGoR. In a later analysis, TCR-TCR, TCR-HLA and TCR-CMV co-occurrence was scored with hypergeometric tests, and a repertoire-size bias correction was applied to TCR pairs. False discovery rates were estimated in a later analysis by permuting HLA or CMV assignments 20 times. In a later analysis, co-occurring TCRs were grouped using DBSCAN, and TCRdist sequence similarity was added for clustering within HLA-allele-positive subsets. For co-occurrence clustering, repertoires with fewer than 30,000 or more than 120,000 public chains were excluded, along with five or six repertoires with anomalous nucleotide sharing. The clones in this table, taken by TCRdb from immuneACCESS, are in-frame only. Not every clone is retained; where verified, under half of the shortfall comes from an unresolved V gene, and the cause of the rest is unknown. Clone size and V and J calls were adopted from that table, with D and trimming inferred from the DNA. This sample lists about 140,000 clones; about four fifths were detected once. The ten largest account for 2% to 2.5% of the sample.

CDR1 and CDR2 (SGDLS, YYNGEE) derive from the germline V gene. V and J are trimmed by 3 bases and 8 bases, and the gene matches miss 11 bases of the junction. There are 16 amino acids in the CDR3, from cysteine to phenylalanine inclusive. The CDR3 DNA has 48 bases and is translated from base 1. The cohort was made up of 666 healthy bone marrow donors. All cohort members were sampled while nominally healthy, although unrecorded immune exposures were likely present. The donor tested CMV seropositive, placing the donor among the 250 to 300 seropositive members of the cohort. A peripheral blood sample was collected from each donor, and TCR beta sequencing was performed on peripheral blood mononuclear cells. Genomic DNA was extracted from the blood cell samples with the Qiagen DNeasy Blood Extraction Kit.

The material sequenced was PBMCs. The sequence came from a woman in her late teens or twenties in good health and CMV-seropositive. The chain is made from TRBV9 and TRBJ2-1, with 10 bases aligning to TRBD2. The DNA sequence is TGTGCCAGCAGCGCCGGCAGCGGGGGGGCCATAGATGAGCAGTTCTTC. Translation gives CASSAGSGGAIDEQFF.